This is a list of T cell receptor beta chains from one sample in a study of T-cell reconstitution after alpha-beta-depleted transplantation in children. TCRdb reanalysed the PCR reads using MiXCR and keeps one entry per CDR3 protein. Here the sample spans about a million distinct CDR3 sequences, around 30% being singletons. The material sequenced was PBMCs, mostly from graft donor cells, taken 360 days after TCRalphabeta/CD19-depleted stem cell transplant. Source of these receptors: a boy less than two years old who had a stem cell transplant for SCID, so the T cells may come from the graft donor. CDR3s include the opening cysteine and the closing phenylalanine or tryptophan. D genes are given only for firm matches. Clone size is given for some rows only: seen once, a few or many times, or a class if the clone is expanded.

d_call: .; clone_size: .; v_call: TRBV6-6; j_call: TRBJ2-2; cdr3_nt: TGTGCCAGCAGTTACGAGGAACTGTTGGAGCTGTTTTTT; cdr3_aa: CASSYEELLELFF
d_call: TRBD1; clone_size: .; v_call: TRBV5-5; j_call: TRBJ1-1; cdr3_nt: TGTGCCAGCACCAGACAGGGGCGTTCGACTGAAGCTTTCTTT; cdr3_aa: CASTRQGRSTEAFF
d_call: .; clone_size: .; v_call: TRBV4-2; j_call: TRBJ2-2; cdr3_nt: TGTGCCAGCAGCCAAGGCCAGAGGGGAACGAACACCGGGGAGCTGTTTTTT; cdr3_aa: CASSQGQRGTNTGELFF
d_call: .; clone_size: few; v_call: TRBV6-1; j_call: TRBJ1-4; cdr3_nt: TGTGCCAGCAGCCCGACAGTTCCTAATGAAAAACTGTTTTTT; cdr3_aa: CASSPTVPNEKLFF
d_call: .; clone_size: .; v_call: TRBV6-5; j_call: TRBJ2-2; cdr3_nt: TGTGCCAGCAGTTACTACGGGAACGTCCTCGGGGAGCTGTTTTTT; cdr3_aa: CASSYYGNVLGELFF
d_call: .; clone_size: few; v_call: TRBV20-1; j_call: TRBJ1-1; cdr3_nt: TGCAGTGCTAGGGGACCGGCGAACACTGAAGCTTTCTTT; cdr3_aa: CSARGPANTEAFF
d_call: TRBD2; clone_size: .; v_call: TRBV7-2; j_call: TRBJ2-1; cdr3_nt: TGTGCCAGCAGCACACGGACTAGCGGAAGGAATGAGCAGTTCTTC; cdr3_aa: CASSTRTSGRNEQFF
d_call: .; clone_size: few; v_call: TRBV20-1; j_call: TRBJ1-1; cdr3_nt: TGCAGTGTAGGTCGTCCAATGAGGGCTTTCTTT; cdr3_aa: CSVGRPMRAFF
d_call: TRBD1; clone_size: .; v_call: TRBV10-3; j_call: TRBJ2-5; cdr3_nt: TGTGCCATCAGTGAAGACAGGGGGTCCTGGGAGACCCAGTACTTC; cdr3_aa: CAISEDRGSWETQYF
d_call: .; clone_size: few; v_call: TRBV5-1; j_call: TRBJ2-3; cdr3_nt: TGCGCCAGCAGCGTTACAGGGTCGGTAGGCGATACGCAGTATTTT; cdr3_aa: CASSVTGSVGDTQYF
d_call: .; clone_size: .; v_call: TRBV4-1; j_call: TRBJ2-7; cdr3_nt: TGCGCCAGCAGCCTAGCCACAGGACTTGGTGAGCAGTACTTC; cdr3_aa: CASSLATGLGEQYF
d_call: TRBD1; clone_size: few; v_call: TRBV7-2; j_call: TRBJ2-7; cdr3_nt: TGTGCCAGCAGCTTAGGGGACAGGCGCAACTACGAGCAGTACTTC; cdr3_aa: CASSLGDRRNYEQYF
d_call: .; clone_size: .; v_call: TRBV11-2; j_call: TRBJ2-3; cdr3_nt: TGTGCCAGCAGCTGGGACCACACAGATACGCAGTATTTT; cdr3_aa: CASSWDHTDTQYF
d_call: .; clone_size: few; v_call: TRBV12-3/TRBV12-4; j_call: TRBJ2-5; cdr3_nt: TGTGCCAGCAGACCCGACACGAGAGCAGAAGAGACCCAGTACTTC; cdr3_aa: CASRPDTRAEETQYF
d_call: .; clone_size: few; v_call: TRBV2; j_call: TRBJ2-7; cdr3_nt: TGTGCCAGCAGTGATTTTGGCAGGGTAAACGAGCAGTACTTC; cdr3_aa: CASSDFGRVNEQYF
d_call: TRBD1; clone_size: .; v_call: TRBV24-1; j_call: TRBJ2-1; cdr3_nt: TGTGCCACCAGTAACAGGGGGCGTGTGACTTATGAGCAGTTCTTC; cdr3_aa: CATSNRGRVTYEQFF
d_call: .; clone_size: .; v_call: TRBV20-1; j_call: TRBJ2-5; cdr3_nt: TGCAGTGCTATTCCGGGACTGCATCAAGAGACCCAGTACTTC; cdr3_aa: CSAIPGLHQETQYF
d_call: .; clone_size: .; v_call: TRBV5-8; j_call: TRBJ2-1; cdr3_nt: TGTGCCAGGAGAAAGCTACGCTCCTACAATGAGCAGTTCTTC; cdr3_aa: CARRKLRSYNEQFF
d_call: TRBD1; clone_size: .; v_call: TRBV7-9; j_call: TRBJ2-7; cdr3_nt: TGTGCCAGCAGCTTAAACCCAACAGGGGTAGAGCAGTACTTC; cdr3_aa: CASSLNPTGVEQYF
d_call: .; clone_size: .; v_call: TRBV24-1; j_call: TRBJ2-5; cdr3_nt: TGTGCCACCAGTGATCGGCGCGGCGGAGAGACCCAGTACTTC; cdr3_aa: CATSDRRGGETQYF
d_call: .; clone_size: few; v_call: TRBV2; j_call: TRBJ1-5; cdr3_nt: TGTGCCAGCAGTGGCCCCACAGGGAAGAGGGTAAATCAGCCCCAGCATTTT; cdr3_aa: CASSGPTGKRVNQPQHF
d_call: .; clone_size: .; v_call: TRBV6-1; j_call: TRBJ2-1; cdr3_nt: TGTGCCAGCAGCACAGGGTTAAGGGATGAGCAGTTCTTC; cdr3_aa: CASSTGLRDEQFF
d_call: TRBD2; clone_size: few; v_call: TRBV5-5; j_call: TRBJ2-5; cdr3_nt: TGTGCCAGCAGCTTGGGGGGACTAGCGCTGGAGACCCAGTACTTC; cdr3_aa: CASSLGGLALETQYF
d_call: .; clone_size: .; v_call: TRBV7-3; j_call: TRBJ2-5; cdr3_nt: TGTGCCAGCAGCTTAGGGTTCGGAAAAGAGACCCAGTACTTC; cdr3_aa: CASSLGFGKETQYF